Listed here are 24 T cell receptor beta chains from one sample, sequenced in a study of T cell responses to AZD1222 COVID-19 vaccine. Data came from immunoSEQ multiplex PCR; TCRdb stores just in-frame clones and leaves some out. Among approximately 160,000 clones listed, approximately 93% were seen once. Sequenced here: peripheral blood, sampled on day 0 of AZD1222 vaccination. These receptors came from an adult in good health.

The chain joins TRBV5-1 to TRBJ1-4, with TRBD1 identical over 7 bases. CDR1 SGHRS and CDR2 YFSETQ come from the germline V gene. Trimming at V came to 5 bases and at J to 3 bases, leaving 4 bases not matched to a gene. The CDR3 is 14 amino acids. The CDR3 protein is CASRNTGANEKLFF. The CDR3 coding sequence is TGCGCCAGCAGAAACACAGGGGCTAATGAAAAACTGTTTTTT.

The chain recombines TRBV25-1 with TRBJ2-7; 10 bases agree with TRBD1. CDR1 and CDR2 (germline): MGHDK, SYGVNS. Trimming cost V 1 base and J 3 bases; bases outside gene matches: 6. CDR3 length equals 16 residues. The CDR3 DNA is TGTGCCAGCAGTGAATTTCCGGGACAGGGGAACTACGAGCAGTACTTC. Its translation: CASSEFPGQGNYEQYF.

As concerns this clone: One end of the junction is discordant with germline, which a read error may explain. The V gene is TRBV12-3 or TRBV12-4, the J gene TRBJ1-5; D remains unclear. The CDR3 runs 12 residues. The CDR3 DNA follows: TGTGCCAGCAGCCCCCTGAATCAGGCCCAGCATTTT. Translation gives CASSPLNQAQHF.

The rearrangement joins TRBV7-9 to TRBJ2-6, with D perhaps being TRBD1 or TRBD2 (5 bases each). Trimming removed 5 bases from V and 7 bases from J, with 15 bases in between. The germline gives CDR1 SEHNR, CDR2 FQNEAQ (reference sequence). The CDR3 runs 15 residues. The CDR3 loop is CASSARGFLANVLTF. CDR3 DNA sequence: TGTGCCAGCAGCGCCCGGGGCTTTCTCGCCAACGTCCTGACTTTC.

CDR3 bases: TGTGCCAGCAGCCAAGGTCGGGGAGCGGGGGGGCCGGGCAATGAGCAGTTCTTC. Translating it yields CASSQGRGAGGPGNEQFF. The chain is built from TRBV4-2 and TRBJ2-1, with 10 bases lining up with TRBD2. The CDR3 contains 18 residues. Germline CDR1 is LGHNA and CDR2 is YNFKEQ. V lost 1 base and J lost 6; bases outside the gene matches: 12.

J is TRBJ1-2 and V is TRBV2; D might be TRBD1 (5 bases). The CDR3 has 12 amino acids. V lost 11 bases to trimming and J lost 7 bases, with 17 bases between them. The germline CDR1 and CDR2 sequences are SNHLY and FYNNEI. The CDR3 reads CACYSGTSGYTF. For the CDR3, the DNA is TGTGCCTGCTACTCGGGGACCTCTGGCTACACCTTC.

The V call is TRBV3-1 (or the pseudogene TRBV3-2), the J call TRBJ1-2, with D uncertain. Germline V lookup: CDR1 LGHDT, CDR2 YNNKEL (reference sequence). The CDR3 is 15 amino acids. Trimming stripped 1 base from V and 3 bases from J, with 12 bases between. The CDR3 reads CASSQGIQSYYGYTF. CDR3 nucleotides: TGTGCCAGCAGCCAAGGTATACAGAGCTACTATGGCTACACCTTC.

For the CDR3, the DNA is TGTGCCAGCTCCCGACCTGGGGCCAACGTCCTGACTTTC. It translates to CASSRPGANVLTF. The chain uses TRBV2 and TRBJ2-6; D gene uncertain. Germline V CDR1 and CDR2: SNHLY, FYNNEI. CDR3 length: 13 residues. V was cut by 8 bases and J by 2 bases, with 7 bases left in between.

A few counts support this clone. As DNA, the CDR3 is TGTGCCAGCAGTGATCTTGTGATTGAGGACACTGAAGCTTTCTTT. It translates to CASSDLVIEDTEAFF. The V and J genes are TRBV2 and TRBJ1-1; D gene unclear. Per the germline V gene, CDR1 is SNHLY and CDR2 is FYNNEI. V was pared by 3 bases and J by 3 bases, with 14 bases between. The length of the CDR3 is 15 residues.

This chain links TRBV9 with TRBJ1-4; D is unclear. The length of the CDR3 is 14 residues. Trimming removed 2 bases at V and 6 bases at J, with 11 bases between. Looked up from germline, CDR1 is SGDLS and CDR2 is YYNGEE. CDR3 in amino acids: CASSVQPWDEKLFF. CDR3 bases: TGTGCCAGCAGCGTCCAGCCCTGGGATGAAAAACTGTTTTTT.

This chain joins TRBV4-2 and TRBJ1-6; no clear D. The CDR3 is 14 amino acids. The V end lost 0 bases, the J end lost 7 bases, and 7 bases lay between the germline ends. Germline V gene lookup returns CDR1 LGHNA and CDR2 YNFKEQ. CDR3 protein: CASSQDRQNSPLHF. Here the CDR3 DNA reads TGTGCCAGCAGCCAAGATCGGCAGAATTCACCCCTCCACTTT.

The genes are TRBV12-3 or TRBV12-4 and TRBJ2-5; D unresolved. V dropped 4 bases and J dropped 0 bases, with 6 bases sitting between them. The length of the CDR3 is 13 residues. The CDR3 reads CASSYLYQETQYF. CDR3 bases: TGTGCCAGCAGTTATCTCTACCAAGAGACCCAGTACTTC.

The CDR3 nucleotides are TGCGCCAGCAGCCAAGAACGCAGGGGGGTTCAAGAGACCCAGTACTTC. Its protein is CASSQERRGVQETQYF. This chain links TRBV4-1 with TRBJ2-5; the D gene is possibly TRBD1 (7 bases). Per germline, CDR1 MGHRA and CDR2 YSYEKL. The V end lost 0 bases, the J end lost 2 bases, and 13 bases lay between the germline ends. The CDR3 loop spans 16 amino acids.

This clone has a single count. The chain couples TRBV4-1 to TRBJ1-3; TRBD1 is a possible D gene (5 bases). Germline V lookup: CDR1 MGHRA, CDR2 YSYEKL. The CDR3 consists of 17 residues. V lost 0 bases and J lost 2, with 14 bases in between. CDR3 region: CASSQEWMGVTGNTIYF. In nucleotides, the CDR3 is TGCGCCAGCAGCCAAGAATGGATGGGGGTAACTGGAAACACCATATATTTT.

V is TRBV10-3 and J is TRBJ1-5; D not certain. CDR1 ENHRY and CDR2 SYGVKD come from the germline V gene. The CDR3 length is 13 residues. V lost 3 bases to trimming and J lost 7 bases, with 10 bases between them. Here the CDR3 reads CAISDGERQPQHF. CDR3 nucleotide sequence: TGTGCCATCAGTGACGGTGAGCGGCAGCCCCAGCATTTT.

The chain has TRBV20-1 and TRBJ2-7; either TRBD1 or TRBD2 may fit D (5 bases each). V lost 3 bases, J lost 3 bases, and 6 bases lay in between. CDR1 is DFQATT, CDR2 SNEGSKA, per germline (reference sequence). The length of the CDR3 is 11 residues. The CDR3: CSARGVYEQYF. In nucleotides, the CDR3 is TGCAGTGCTAGGGGGGTCTACGAGCAGTACTTC.

The V and J genes are TRBV5-1 and TRBJ1-1; the D is unclear. The germline CDR1 and CDR2 sequences are SGHRS and YFSETQ. The CDR3 sequence is 13 residues long. V lost 2 bases, J lost 4 bases, and 9 bases lay in between. The CDR3 region is CASSFGVGTEAFF. The CDR3 DNA reads TGCGCCAGCAGCTTTGGGGTAGGCACTGAAGCTTTCTTT.

The V call is TRBV30, the J call TRBJ2-2; maybe TRBD2 (5 bases). The CDR3 contains 17 residues. Germline V lookup: CDR1 GTSNPN, CDR2 SVGIG (reference sequence). Deletions cut 3 bases from V and 3 bases from J, with 20 bases between. The CDR3 sequence is CAWRGSSGEWDTGELFF. The DNA of the CDR3 is TGTGCCTGGAGAGGGAGTTCTGGGGAGTGGGACACCGGGGAGCTGTTTTTT.

The rearrangement uses TRBV25-1 and TRBJ2-7, with 8 nucleotides matching TRBD1. V was pared by 4 bases and J by 0 bases, with 2 bases of the junction left unmatched. In germline, CDR1 is MGHDK, CDR2 SYGVNS. The CDR3 sequence is 14 residues long. The CDR3 loop is CASSVTGGSYEQYF. CDR3 in DNA: TGTGCCAGCAGTGTAACAGGGGGCTCCTACGAGCAGTACTTC.

This clone came up a few times. The V and J genes are TRBV6-1 and TRBJ2-1, with D perhaps TRBD1 (5 bases). The CDR3 is 15 residues long. V dropped 3 bases and J dropped 6 bases, with 15 bases sitting between them. Germline V CDR1 and CDR2: MNHNS, SASEGT. The CDR3 nucleotides are TGTGCCAGCAGTGAGTGGCAGGGTTCGGCCAATGAGCAGTTCTTC. Its protein is CASSEWQGSANEQFF.

The CDR3 DNA reads TGTGCCAGCAGCTCGGACAGGGGGAACGGGGAGCTGTTTTTT. Its protein product is CASSSDRGNGELFF. The J gene is TRBJ2-2, the V gene TRBV7-8; the match to TRBD1 covers 10 bases. The CDR3 length is 14 residues. The ends lost 4 bases at V and 7 bases at J; junction bases unmatched: 3. Germline V gene lookup returns CDR1 SGHVS and CDR2 FQNEAQ.

The chain joins TRBV6-5 to TRBJ2-2; 7 positions match TRBD2. The CDR3 runs 16 residues. V lost 0 bases to trimming and J lost 1 base; unmatched junction nucleotides: 2. Per the germline V gene, CDR1 is MNHEY and CDR2 is SVGAGI. The CDR3 region is CASSYSPSGNTGELFF. In DNA form, the CDR3 reads TGTGCCAGCAGTTACTCACCTAGCGGGAACACCGGGGAGCTGTTTTTT.

This chain uses TRBV30 with TRBJ2-5; 9 bases are shared with TRBD1. The germline V gene encodes CDR1 GTSNPN and CDR2 SVGIG (reference sequence). The CDR3 contains 15 residues. Trimming took 2 bases from V and 4 from J; bases not matched to a gene: 8. CDR3 residues: CAWSSTGTGRETQYF. The CDR3 DNA follows: TGTGCCTGGAGTTCCACCGGGACAGGGCGAGAGACCCAGTACTTC.

The chain links TRBV7-9 to TRBJ2-7; D unresolved. Germline V gene data show CDR1 as SEHNR and CDR2 as FQNEAQ (reference sequence). The CDR3 runs 13 residues. The V gene lost 5 bases and the J gene lost 0 bases, with 8 bases spanning the gap. CDR3 sequence (DNA): TGTGCCAGCAGCGCGGACGGCTCCTACGAGCAGTACTTC. It encodes CASSADGSYEQYF.